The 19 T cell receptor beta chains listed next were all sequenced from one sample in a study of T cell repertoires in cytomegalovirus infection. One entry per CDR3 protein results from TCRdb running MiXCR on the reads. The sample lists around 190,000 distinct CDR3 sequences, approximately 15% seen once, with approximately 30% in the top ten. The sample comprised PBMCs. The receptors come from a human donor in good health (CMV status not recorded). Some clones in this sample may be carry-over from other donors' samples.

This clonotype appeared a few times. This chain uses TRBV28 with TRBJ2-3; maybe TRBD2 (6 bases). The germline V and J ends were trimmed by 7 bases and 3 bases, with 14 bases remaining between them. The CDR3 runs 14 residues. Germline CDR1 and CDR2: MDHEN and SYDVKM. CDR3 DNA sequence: TGTGCCAGCACTTCTAGCGACGGGACAGATACGCAGTATTTT. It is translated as CASTSSDGTDTQYF. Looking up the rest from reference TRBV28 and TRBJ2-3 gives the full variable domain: DVKVTQSSRYLVKRTGEKVFLECVQDMDHENMFWYRQDPGLGLRLIYFSYDVKMKEKGDIPEGYSVSREKKERFSLILESASTNQTSMYLCASTSSDGTDTQYFGPGTRLTVL.

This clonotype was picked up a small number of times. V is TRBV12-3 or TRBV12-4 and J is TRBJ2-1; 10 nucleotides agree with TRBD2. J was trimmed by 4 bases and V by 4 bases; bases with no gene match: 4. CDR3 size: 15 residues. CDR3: CASSWKTSGYNEQFF. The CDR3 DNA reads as TGTGCCAGCAGTTGGAAGACTAGCGGGTACAATGAGCAGTTCTTC.

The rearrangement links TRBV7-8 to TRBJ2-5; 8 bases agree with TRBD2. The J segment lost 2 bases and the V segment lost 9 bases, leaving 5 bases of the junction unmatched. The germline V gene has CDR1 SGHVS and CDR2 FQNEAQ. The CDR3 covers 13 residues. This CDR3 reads CASQTSVQETQYF. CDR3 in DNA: TGTGCCAGTCAGACTAGCGTACAAGAGACCCAGTACTTC. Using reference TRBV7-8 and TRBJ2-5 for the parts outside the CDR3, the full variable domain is GAGVSQSPRYKVAKRGQDVALRCDPISGHVSLFWYQQALGQGPEFLTYFQNEAQLDKSGLPSDRFFAERPEGSVSTLKIQRTQQEDSAVYLCASQTSVQETQYFGPGTRLLVL.

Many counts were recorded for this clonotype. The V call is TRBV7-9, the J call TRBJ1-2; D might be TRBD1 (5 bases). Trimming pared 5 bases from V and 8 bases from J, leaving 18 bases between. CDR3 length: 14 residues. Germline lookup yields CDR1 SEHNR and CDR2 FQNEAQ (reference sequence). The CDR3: CASSVSNERGGYTF. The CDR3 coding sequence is TGTGCCAGCAGCGTGTCGAATGAGAGGGGAGGCTACACCTTC.

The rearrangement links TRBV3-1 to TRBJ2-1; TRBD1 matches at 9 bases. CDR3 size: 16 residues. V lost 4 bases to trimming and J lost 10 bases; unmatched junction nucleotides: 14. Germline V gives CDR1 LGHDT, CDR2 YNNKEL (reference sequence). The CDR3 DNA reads TGTGCCAGCAGCCTCAAGACCGGGACAGGGCCCCTGGAGCAGTTCTTC. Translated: CASSLKTGTGPLEQFF.

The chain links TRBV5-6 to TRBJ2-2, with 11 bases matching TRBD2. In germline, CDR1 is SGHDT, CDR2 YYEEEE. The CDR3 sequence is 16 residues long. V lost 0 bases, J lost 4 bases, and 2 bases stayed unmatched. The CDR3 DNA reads TGTGCCAGCAGCTTGGGACTAGCGGGACTCACCGGGGAGCTGTTTTTT. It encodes CASSLGLAGLTGELFF. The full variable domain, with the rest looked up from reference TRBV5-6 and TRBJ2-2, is DAGVTQSPTHLIKTRGQQVTLRCSPKSGHDTVSWYQQALGQGPQFIFQYYEEEERQRGNFPDRFSGHQFPNYSSELNVNALLLGDSALYLCASSLGLAGLTGELFFGEGSRLTVL.

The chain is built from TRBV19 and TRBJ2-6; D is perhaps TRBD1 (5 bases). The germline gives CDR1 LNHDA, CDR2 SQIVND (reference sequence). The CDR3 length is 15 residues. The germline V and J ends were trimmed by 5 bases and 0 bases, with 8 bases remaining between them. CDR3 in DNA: TGTGCCAGTAGTGACAGTAGCTCTGGGGCCAACGTCCTGACTTTC. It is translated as CASSDSSSGANVLTF.

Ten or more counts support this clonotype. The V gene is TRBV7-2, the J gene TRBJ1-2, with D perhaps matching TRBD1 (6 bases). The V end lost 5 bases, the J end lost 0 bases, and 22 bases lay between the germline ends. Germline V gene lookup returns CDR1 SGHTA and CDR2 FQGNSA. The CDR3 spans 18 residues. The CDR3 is CASSLIGGRLVANYGYTF. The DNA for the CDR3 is TGTGCCAGCAGCCTCATAGGGGGGCGACTTGTAGCTAACTATGGCTACACCTTC.

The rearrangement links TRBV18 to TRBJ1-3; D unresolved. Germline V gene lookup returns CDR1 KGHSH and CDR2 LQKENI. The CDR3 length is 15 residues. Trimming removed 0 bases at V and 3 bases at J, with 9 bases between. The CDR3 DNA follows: TGTGCCAGCTCACCACCAGACCGACTTGGAAACACCATATATTTT. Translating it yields CASSPPDRLGNTIYF.

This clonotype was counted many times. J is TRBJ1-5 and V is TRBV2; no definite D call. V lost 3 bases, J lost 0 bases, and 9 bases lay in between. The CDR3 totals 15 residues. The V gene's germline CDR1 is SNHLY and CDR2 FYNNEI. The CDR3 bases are TGTGCCAGCAGTGACACAGACTATAGCAATCAGCCCCAGCATTTT. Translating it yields CASSDTDYSNQPQHF. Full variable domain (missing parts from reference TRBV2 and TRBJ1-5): EPEVTQTPSHQVTQMGQEVILRCVPISNHLYFYWYRQILGQKVEFLVSFYNNEISEKSEIFDDQFSVERPDGSNFTLKIRSTKLEDSAMYFCASSDTDYSNQPQHFGDGTRLSIL.

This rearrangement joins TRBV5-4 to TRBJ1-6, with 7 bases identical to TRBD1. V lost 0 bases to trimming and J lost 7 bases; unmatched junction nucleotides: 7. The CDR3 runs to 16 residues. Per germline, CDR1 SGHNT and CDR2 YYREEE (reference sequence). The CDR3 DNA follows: TGTGCCAGCAGCTTGGGGGTGACAGGGTGGAATTCACCCCTCCACTTT. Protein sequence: CASSLGVTGWNSPLHF.

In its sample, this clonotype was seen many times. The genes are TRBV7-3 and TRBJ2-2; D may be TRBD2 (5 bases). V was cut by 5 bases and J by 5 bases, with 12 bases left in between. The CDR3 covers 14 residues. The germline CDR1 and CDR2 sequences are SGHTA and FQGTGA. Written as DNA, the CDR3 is TGTGCCAGCAGCCCTACCCGGAGGACCGGGGAGCTGTTTTTT. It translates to CASSPTRRTGELFF.

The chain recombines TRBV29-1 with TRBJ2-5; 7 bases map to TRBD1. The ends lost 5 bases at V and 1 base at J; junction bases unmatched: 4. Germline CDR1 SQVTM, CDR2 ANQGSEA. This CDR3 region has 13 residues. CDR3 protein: CSVLQGFQETQYF. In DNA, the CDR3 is TGCAGCGTTCTACAGGGGTTCCAAGAGACCCAGTACTTC.

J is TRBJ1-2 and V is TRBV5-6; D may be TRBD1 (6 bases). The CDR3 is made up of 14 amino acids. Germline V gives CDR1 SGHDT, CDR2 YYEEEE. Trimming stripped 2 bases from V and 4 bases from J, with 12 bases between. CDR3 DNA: TGTGCCAGCAGCTTCGATACAGGGACCTATGGCTACACCTTC. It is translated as CASSFDTGTYGYTF.

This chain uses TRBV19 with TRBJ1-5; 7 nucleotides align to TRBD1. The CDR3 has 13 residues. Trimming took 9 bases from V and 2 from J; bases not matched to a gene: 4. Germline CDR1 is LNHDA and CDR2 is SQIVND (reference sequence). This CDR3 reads CASYGQGNQPQHF. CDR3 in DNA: TGTGCCAGCTACGGACAGGGCAATCAGCCCCAGCATTTT.

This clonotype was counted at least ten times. CDR3 loop: CASSLRMGGDGYTF. The CDR3 region has the DNA TGTGCCAGCAGCTTACGGATGGGCGGGGATGGCTACACCTTC. The V call is TRBV7-2, the J call TRBJ1-2; D not resolved. Germline values: CDR1 SGHTA, CDR2 FQGNSA. This CDR3 contains 14 residues. Between the trimmed V and J ends, which lost 2 bases and 6 bases, there was a span of 13 bases.

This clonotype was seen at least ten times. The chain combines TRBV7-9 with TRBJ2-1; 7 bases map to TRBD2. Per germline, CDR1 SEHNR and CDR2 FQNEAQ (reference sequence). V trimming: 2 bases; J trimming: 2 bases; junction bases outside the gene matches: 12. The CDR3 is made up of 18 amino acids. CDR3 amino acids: CASSLPPVGAGAYNEQFF. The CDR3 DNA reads TGTGCCAGCAGCTTACCCCCAGTTGGGGCGGGAGCCTACAATGAGCAGTTCTTC.

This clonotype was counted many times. CDR3 residues: CASSPGLAGPYQETQYF. The DNA for the CDR3 is TGTGCCAGCAGTCCGGGACTAGCGGGCCCGTACCAAGAGACCCAGTACTTC. The V call is TRBV7-3, the J call TRBJ2-5, with TRBD2 identical over 12 bases. With 6 bases clipped from V and 0 bases from J, the junction kept 8 bases outside the gene matches. Looked up from germline, CDR1 is SGHTA and CDR2 is FQGTGA. This CDR3 comprises 17 residues.

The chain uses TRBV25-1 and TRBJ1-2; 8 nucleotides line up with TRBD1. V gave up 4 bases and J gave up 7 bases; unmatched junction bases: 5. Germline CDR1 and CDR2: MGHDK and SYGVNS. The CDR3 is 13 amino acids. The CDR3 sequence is CASSAKDRVGYTF. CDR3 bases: TGTGCCAGCAGTGCCAAGGACAGGGTTGGCTACACCTTC.